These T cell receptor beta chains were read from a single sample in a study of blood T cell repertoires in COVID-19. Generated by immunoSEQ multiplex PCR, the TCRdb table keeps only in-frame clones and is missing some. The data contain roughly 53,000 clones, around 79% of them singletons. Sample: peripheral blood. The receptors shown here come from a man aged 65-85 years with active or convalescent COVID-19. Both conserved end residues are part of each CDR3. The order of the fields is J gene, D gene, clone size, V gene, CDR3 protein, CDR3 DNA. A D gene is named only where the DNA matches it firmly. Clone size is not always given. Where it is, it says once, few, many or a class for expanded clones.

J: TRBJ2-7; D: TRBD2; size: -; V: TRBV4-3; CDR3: CASSQDALAGGRNEQYF; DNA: TGCGCCAGCAGCCAAGATGCACTAGCGGGGGGGCGCAACGAGCAGTACTTC
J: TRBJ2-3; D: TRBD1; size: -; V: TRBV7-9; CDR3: CASSSRTGGADTQYF; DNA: TGTGCCAGCAGCTCACGGACAGGGGGCGCAGATACGCAGTATTTT
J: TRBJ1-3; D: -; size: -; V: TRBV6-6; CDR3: CASSRSVASSGNTIYF; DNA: TGTGCCAGCAGTCGAAGCGTGGCGTCCTCTGGAAACACCATATATTTT
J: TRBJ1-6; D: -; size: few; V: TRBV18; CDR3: CASSSSGERSPLHF; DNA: TGTGCCAGCTCATCTTCTGGGGAGCGTTCACCCCTCCACTTT
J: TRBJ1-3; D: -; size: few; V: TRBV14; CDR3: CASPGRAQIFSGNTIYF; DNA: TGTGCCAGCCCGGGAAGGGCCCAGATCTTCTCTGGAAACACCATATATTTT
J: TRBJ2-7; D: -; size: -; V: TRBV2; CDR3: CASSATGLSYEQYF; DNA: TGTGCCAGCAGTGCCACGGGACTCTCCTACGAGCAGTACTTC
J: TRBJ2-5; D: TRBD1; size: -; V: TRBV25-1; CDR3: CASRYRGLGTQYF; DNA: TGTGCCAGCAGATACAGGGGCTTGGGGACCCAGTACTTC
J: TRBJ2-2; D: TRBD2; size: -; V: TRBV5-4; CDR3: CASSSTSGANTGELFF; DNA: TGTGCCAGCAGCTCCACTAGCGGGGCCAACACCGGGGAGCTGTTTTTT
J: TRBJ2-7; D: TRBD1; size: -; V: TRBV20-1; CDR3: CSASSPTGGGYEQYF; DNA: TGCAGTGCTAGTAGTCCTACAGGGGGCGGGTACGAGCAGTACTTC
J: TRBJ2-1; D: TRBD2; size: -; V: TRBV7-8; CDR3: CASSRGRALDEQFF; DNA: TGTGCCAGCAGCCGAGGGAGGGCCCTGGATGAGCAGTTCTTC
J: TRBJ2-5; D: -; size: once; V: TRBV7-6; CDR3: CASSFRETQYF; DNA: TGTGCCAGCAGCTTTCGGGAGACCCAGTACTTC
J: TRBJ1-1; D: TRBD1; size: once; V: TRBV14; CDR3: CASSQGTGRNTEAFF; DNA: TGTGCCAGCAGCCAGGGGACAGGGAGGAACACTGAAGCTTTCTTT
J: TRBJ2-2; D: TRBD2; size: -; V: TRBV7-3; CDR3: CASSLSGGDTGELFF; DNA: TGTGCCAGCAGCCTCAGCGGGGGAGACACCGGGGAGCTGTTTTTT
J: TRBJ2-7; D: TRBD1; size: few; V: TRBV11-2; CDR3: CASSPDRVSYEQYF; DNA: TGTGCCAGCAGCCCTGACAGGGTTTCCTACGAGCAGTACTTC
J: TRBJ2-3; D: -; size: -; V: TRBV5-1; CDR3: CASSFPTTDTQYF; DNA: TGCGCCAGCAGCTTCCCTACCACAGATACGCAGTATTTT
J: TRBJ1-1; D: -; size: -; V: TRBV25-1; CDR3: CASSEFWRADTEAFF; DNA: TGTGCCAGCAGTGAATTCTGGCGGGCAGACACTGAAGCTTTCTTT
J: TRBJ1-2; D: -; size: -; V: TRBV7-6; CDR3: CASSQYGYTF; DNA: TGTGCCAGCAGTCAGTATGGCTACACCTTC
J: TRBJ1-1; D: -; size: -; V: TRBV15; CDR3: CATSRDNWNTEAFF; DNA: TGTGCCACCAGCAGAGATAATTGGAACACTGAAGCTTTCTTT